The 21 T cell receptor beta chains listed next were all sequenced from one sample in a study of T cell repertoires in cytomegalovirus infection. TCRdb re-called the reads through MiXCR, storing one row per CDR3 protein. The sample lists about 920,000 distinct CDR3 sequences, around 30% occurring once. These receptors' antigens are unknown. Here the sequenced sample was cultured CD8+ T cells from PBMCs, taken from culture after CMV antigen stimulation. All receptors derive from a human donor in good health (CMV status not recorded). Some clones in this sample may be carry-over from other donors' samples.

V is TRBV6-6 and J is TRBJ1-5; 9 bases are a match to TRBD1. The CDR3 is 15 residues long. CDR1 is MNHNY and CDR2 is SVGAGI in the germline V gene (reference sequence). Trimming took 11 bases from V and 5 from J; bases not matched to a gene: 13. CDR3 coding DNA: TGTGCCTCCTCCCCCGGGACAGGGAGATATCAGCCCCAGCATTTT. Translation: CASSPGTGRYQPQHF.

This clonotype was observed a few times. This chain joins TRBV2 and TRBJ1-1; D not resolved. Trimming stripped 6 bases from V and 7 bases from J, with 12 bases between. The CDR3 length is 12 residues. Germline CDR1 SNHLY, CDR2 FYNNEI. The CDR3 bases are TGTGCCAGCAGGGTTACTGTTATTGAAGCTTTCTTT. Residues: CASRVTVIEAFF.

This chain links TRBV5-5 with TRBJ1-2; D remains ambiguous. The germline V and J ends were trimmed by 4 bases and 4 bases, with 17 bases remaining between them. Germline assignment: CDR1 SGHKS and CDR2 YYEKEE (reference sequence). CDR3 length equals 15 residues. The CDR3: CASSPFRDQLYGYTF. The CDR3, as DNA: TGTGCCAGCAGCCCTTTCCGGGATCAACTCTATGGCTACACCTTC.

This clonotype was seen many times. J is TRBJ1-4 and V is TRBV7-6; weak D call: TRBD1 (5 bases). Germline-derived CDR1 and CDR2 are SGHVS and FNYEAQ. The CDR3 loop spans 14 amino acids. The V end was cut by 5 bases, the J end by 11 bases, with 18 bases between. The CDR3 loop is CASSPLQGSGKLFF. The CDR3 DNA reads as TGTGCCAGCAGCCCTTTGCAGGGCAGTGGGAAACTGTTTTTT.

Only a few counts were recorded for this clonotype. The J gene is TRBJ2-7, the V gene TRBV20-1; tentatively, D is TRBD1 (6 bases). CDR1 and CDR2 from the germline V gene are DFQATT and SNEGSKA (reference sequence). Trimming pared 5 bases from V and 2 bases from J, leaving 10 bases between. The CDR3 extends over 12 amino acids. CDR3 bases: TGCAGTGCTTTACAGGGTACCTACGAGCAGTACTTC. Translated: CSALQGTYEQYF.

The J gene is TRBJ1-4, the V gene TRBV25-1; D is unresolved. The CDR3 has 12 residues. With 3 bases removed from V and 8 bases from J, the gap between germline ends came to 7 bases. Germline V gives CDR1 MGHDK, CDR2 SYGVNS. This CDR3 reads CASSDLGEKLFF. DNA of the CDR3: TGTGCCAGCAGTGATTTGGGGGAAAAACTGTTTTTT.

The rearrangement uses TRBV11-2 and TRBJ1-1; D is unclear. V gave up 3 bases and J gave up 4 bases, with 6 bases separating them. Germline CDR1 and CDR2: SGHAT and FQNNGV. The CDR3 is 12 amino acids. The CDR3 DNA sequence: TGTGCCAGCAGCTTTACGTCCACTGAAGCTTTCTTT. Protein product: CASSFTSTEAFF.

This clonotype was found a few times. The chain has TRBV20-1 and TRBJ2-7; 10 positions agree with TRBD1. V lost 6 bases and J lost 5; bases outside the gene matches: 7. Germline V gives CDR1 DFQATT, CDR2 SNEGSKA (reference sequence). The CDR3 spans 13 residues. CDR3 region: CSAAGQGFDEQYV. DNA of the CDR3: TGCAGTGCCGCGGGACAGGGGTTCGACGAGCAGTACGTC.

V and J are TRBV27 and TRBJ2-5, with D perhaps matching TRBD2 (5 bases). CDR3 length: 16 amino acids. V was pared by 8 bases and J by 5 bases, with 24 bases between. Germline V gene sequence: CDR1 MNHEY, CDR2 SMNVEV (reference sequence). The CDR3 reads CASAIRGPGSWETQYF. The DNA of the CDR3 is TGTGCCAGCGCCATTAGAGGGCCCGGGTCGTGGGAGACCCAGTACTTC.

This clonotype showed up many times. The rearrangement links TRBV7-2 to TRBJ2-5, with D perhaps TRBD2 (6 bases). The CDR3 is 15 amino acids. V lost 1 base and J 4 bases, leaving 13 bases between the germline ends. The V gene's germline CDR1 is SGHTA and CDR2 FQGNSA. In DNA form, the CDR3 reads TGTGCCAGCAGCTTAGTCTCTAGCGTCCCAGAGACCCAGTACTTC. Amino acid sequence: CASSLVSSVPETQYF.

CDR3 in amino acids: CASSEEGLAGNEQFF. The DNA for the CDR3 is TGTGCCAGCAGTGAAGAGGGACTAGCGGGCAATGAGCAGTTCTTC. The chain couples TRBV2 to TRBJ2-1, with TRBD2 identical over 12 bases. This CDR3 region has 15 residues. Germline-derived CDR1 and CDR2 are SNHLY and FYNNEI. The J segment lost 6 bases and the V segment lost 1 base, leaving 1 base of the junction unmatched.

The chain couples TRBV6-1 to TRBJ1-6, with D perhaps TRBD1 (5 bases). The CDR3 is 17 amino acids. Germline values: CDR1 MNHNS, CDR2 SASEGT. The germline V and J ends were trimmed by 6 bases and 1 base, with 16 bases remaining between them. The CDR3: CASSPPAGLSYNSPLHF. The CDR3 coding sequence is TGTGCCAGCAGCCCACCGGCAGGGCTGTCCTATAATTCACCCCTCCACTTT.

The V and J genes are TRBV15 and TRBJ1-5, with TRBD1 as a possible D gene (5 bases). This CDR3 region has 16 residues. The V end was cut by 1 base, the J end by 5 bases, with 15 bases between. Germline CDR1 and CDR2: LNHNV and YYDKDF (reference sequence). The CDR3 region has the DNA TGTGCCACCAGCAGAGGCACCGGGGGGGGTGATCAGCCCCAGCATTTT. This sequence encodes CATSRGTGGGDQPQHF.

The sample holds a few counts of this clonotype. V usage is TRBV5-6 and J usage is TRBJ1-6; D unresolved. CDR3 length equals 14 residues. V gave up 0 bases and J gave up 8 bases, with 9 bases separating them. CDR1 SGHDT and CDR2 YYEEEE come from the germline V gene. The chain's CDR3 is CASSLEPEDSPLHF. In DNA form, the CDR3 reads TGTGCCAGCAGCTTGGAACCAGAAGATTCACCCCTCCACTTT.

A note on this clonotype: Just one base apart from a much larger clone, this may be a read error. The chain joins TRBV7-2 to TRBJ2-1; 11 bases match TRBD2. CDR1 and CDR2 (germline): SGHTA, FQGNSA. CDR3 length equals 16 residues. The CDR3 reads CANSISGGAPFFEQFF. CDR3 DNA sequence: TGTGCCAACAGCATTAGCGGGGGGGCCCCTTTTTTTGAGCAGTTCTTC.

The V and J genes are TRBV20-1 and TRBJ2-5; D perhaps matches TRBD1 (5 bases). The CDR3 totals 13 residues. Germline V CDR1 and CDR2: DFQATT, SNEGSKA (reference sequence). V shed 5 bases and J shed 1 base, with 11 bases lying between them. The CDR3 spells CSAARQFQETQYF. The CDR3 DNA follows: TGCAGTGCTGCCCGACAGTTCCAAGAGACCCAGTACTTC.

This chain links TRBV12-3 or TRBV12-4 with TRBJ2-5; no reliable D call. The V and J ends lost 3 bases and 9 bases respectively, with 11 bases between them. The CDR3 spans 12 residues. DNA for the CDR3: TGTGCCAGCAGTTTTGGAGAGTGGGCCCAGTACTTC. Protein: CASSFGEWAQYF.

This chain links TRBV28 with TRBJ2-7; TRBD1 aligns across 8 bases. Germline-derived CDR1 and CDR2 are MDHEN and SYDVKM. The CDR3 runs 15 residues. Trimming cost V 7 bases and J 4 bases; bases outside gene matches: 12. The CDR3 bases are TGTGCCAGCACACCTACCCTCGGGACAGGATACGAGCAGTACGTC. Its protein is CASTPTLGTGYEQYV.

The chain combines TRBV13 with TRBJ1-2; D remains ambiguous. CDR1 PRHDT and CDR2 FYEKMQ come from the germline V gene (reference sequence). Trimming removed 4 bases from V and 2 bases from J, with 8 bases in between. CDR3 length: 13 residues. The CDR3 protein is CASSYQRNYGYTF. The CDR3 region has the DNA TGTGCCAGCAGCTACCAGAGGAACTATGGCTACACCTTC.

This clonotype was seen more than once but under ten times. The CDR3 loop is CASSPFPDQGFAKNIQYF. The CDR3 DNA is TGTGCCAGCAGTCCCTTTCCCGATCAGGGGTTCGCCAAAAACATTCAGTACTTC. The chain has TRBV28 and TRBJ2-4; D is perhaps TRBD1 (6 bases). The V gene's germline CDR1 is MDHEN and CDR2 SYDVKM. The CDR3 consists of 18 residues. V lost 5 bases and J 1 base, leaving 21 bases between the germline ends.

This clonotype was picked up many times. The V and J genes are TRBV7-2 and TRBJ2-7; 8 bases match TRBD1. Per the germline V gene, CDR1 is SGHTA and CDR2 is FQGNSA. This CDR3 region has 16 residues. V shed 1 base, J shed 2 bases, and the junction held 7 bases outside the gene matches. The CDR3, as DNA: TGTGCCAGCAGCTTAGAAGGCGGCAGGGGGCCCTACGAGCAGTACTTC. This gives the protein CASSLEGGRGPYEQYF.